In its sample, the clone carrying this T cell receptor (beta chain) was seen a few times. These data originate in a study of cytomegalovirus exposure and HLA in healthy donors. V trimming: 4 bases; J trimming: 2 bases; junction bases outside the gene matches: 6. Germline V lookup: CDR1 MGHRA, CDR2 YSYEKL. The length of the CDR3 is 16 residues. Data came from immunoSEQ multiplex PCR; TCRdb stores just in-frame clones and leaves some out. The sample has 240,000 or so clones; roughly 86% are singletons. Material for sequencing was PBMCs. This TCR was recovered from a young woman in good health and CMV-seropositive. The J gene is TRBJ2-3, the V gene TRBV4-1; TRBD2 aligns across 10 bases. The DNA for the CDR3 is TGCGCCAGCAGCCGATCAGGACTAGCGGACACAGATACGCAGTATTTT. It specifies CASSRSGLADTDTQYF.